What follows describes a single T cell receptor (beta chain). Its antigen remains unidentified. This sample was taken from a study of cytomegalovirus exposure and HLA in healthy donors. General study points: Sequencing probably produced one cluster of sequence variants that were highly shared. As a later analysis showed, a missense DCLRE1C variant was linked to trimming of TCR beta V- and J-genes. There were several of the most significant clusters that appeared linked to common viral pathogens in a later analysis.

It was with 60 Vbeta and 13 Jbeta primers that the PCR ran. TCRdb keeps only in-frame clones here, not all; method: immunoSEQ multiplex PCR. Of tens of thousands of clones listed, around 70% are singletons. Despite likely unrecorded immune exposures, the donors were nominally healthy at the time of sampling. This receptor was obtained from a woman between 25 and 40 years old in good health and CMV-seronegative. Sequenced input: PBMCs.

CDR3 protein: CAISDTEIGRGDHEQYF. CDR3 nucleotides: TGTGCCATCAGTGACACGGAGATAGGACGGGGGGACCACGAGCAGTACTTC. The chain recombines TRBV10-3 with TRBJ2-7, with 7 bases matching TRBD2. Germline-derived CDR1 and CDR2 are ENHRY and SYGVKD. This CDR3 has 17 amino acids. Trimming removed 3 bases from V and 5 bases from J; junction bases left unmatched: 16.